What follows are 21 T cell receptor beta chains derived from one specimen sequenced in a study of early T cells in non-severe SARS-CoV-2 infection. One entry per CDR3 protein results from TCRdb running MiXCR on the 5' RACE reads. The repertoire holds roughly 72,000 distinct CDR3 sequences, with over 10% as singletons. Material: whole blood. These receptors were obtained from an adult who was a healthcare worker with PCR-confirmed SARS-CoV-2 infection or an uninfected control (not recorded which).

This clonotype was detected many times. The chain recombines TRBV7-2 with TRBJ2-3; maybe TRBD2 (6 bases). The germline gives CDR1 SGHTA, CDR2 FQGNSA. The CDR3 sequence is 17 residues long. V was clipped by 4 bases and J by 2 bases, with 19 bases between them. The CDR3 coding sequence is TGTGCCAGCAGCTCCATAGGAGGGAGTGGGGCCACAGATACGCAGTATTTT. This encodes CASSSIGGSGATDTQYF.

This clonotype was observed a handful of times. The chain carries TRBV19 and TRBJ2-6, with D uncertain. Germline V gene data show CDR1 as LNHDA and CDR2 as SQIVND (reference sequence). V lost 5 bases and J lost 2, with 4 bases in between. The CDR3 is 13 residues long. This CDR3 is CASSDAGANVLTF. The DNA for the CDR3 is TGTGCCAGTAGTGACGCTGGGGCCAACGTCCTGACTTTC. The variable domain in full, completed from reference TRBV19 and TRBJ2-6, reads DGGITQSPKYLFRKEGQNVTLSCEQNLNHDAMYWYRQDPGQGLRLIYYSQIVNDFQKGDIAEGYSVSREKKESFPLTVTSAQKNPTAFYLCASSDAGANVLTFGAGSRLTVL.

The genes are TRBV27 and TRBJ2-1; TRBD2 matches at 14 bases. There are 15 residues in the CDR3. Germline V lookup: CDR1 MNHEY, CDR2 SMNVEV (reference sequence). V shed 5 bases and J 8 bases; nucleotides not matched to a gene: 5. CDR3 protein: CASSPGLAGVHEQFF. CDR3 bases: TGTGCCAGCAGTCCGGGACTAGCGGGAGTCCATGAGCAGTTCTTC.

This clonotype was observed at least ten times. This chain links TRBV12-5 with TRBJ2-7; D gene uncertain. CDR1 is LGHNT and CDR2 is FRNRAP in the germline V gene. The V gene lost 5 bases and the J gene lost 3 bases, with 11 bases spanning the gap. The CDR3 extends over 13 amino acids. The DNA of the CDR3 is TGTGCTAGTGGTCCCATGGGCCGCTACGAGCAGTACTTC. Its translation: CASGPMGRYEQYF.

This sequence joins TRBV6-2 or TRBV6-3 and TRBJ1-2, with a weak D call TRBD1 (5 bases). The ends were cut back, 5 bases at V and 6 bases at J, with 22 bases in the middle. The V gene's germline CDR1 is MNHEY and CDR2 SVGEGT. There are 16 residues in the CDR3. CDR3 residues: CASSPLLGGRTDGYTF. The CDR3 DNA is TGTGCCAGCAGTCCGCTTTTGGGGGGGAGAACGGATGGCTACACCTTC.

The V and J genes are TRBV2 and TRBJ1-1; the D gene is possibly TRBD1 (6 bases). Trimming cost V 8 bases and J 1 base, with 26 bases left between them. Germline V lookup: CDR1 SNHLY, CDR2 FYNNEI. The CDR3 is 18 residues long. CDR3 loop: CASSDNPRSGVKNTEAFF. CDR3 coding DNA: TGTGCCAGCTCCGACAATCCCCGGTCAGGGGTCAAGAACACTGAAGCTTTCTTT.

This clonotype occurred a few times. The chain joins TRBV6-5 to TRBJ1-1, with 7 bases aligning to TRBD1. With 6 bases clipped from V and 1 base from J, the junction kept 11 bases outside the gene matches. Germline CDR1 and CDR2: MNHEY and SVGAGI. The CDR3 runs 16 residues. This chain's CDR3 is CASRRNTGTANTEAFF. CDR3 in DNA: TGTGCCAGCAGACGTAACACCGGGACAGCGAACACTGAAGCTTTCTTT.

In its sample, this clonotype was seen many times. J is TRBJ2-1 and V is TRBV7-9, with D possibly TRBD2 on 5 matching bases. This CDR3 has 18 residues. V was cut by 2 bases and J by 0 bases, with 17 bases left in between. Germline values: CDR1 SEHNR, CDR2 FQNEAQ (reference sequence). CDR3 nucleotides: TGTGCCAGCAGCTTAAGATCTGGGCGAGCGGTCTCCTACAATGAGCAGTTCTTC. This gives the protein CASSLRSGRAVSYNEQFF. Using reference TRBV7-9 and TRBJ2-1 for the parts outside the CDR3, the full variable domain is DTGVSQNPRHKITKRGQNVTFRCDPISEHNRLYWYRQTLGQGPEFLTYFQNEAQLEKSRLLSDRFSAERPKGSFSTLEIQRTEQGDSAMYLCASSLRSGRAVSYNEQFFGPGTRLTVL.

In this sample, this clonotype turned up many times. This rearrangement joins TRBV6-1 to TRBJ2-7, with 9 bases lining up with TRBD1. Germline V gives CDR1 MNHNS, CDR2 SASEGT. The CDR3 runs 16 residues. Unmatched junction bases numbered 11, after V lost 7 bases and J lost 1 base. Written as DNA, the CDR3 is TGTGCCAGCACCATATCATCCGGGACAGGGTCCTACGAGCAGTACTTC. It is translated as CASTISSGTGSYEQYF.

CDR3: CASNSRLGSYEQYF. For the CDR3, the DNA is TGTGCCAGCAATTCTCGGTTAGGATCCTACGAGCAGTACTTC. This sequence joins TRBV2 and TRBJ2-7, with D unresolved. The V gene lost 7 bases and the J gene lost 1 base, with 14 bases spanning the gap. The germline gives CDR1 SNHLY, CDR2 FYNNEI. The CDR3 has 14 amino acids.

This clonotype has a count of ten or more. The V and J genes are TRBV12-3 or TRBV12-4 and TRBJ1-6; D unresolved. The CDR3 contains 14 residues. The V end lost 2 bases, the J end lost 6 bases, and 8 bases lay between the germline ends. This CDR3 is CASSLSWSNSPLHF. The CDR3 DNA is TGTGCCAGCAGTTTATCTTGGAGTAATTCACCCCTCCACTTT.

This clonotype came up many times. The chain combines TRBV6-2 or TRBV6-3 with TRBJ1-5, with a tentative D call TRBD1 (5 bases). The CDR3 totals 15 residues. The germline V gene has CDR1 MNHEY and CDR2 SVGEGT. V lost 6 bases, J lost 0 bases, and 12 bases lay in between. The CDR3 DNA reads TGTGCCAGCAGCGGCGGGGGGGATAGCAATCAGCCCCAGCATTTT. Translated: CASSGGGDSNQPQHF.

In this sample, this clonotype turned up many times. This rearrangement joins TRBV6-1 to TRBJ1-5; the D is unclear. The CDR3 totals 14 residues. The germline V gene has CDR1 MNHNS and CDR2 SASEGT. Trimming removed 2 bases at V and 2 bases at J, with 7 bases between. The DNA of the CDR3 is TGTGCCAGCAGTGAATGGCAGGGCAATCAGCCCCAGCATTTT. Its protein is CASSEWQGNQPQHF.

The chain's CDR3 is CASSLLALAGELFF. As DNA, the CDR3 is TGTGCCAGCAGCTTACTAGCGTTAGCCGGGGAGCTGTTTTTT. The chain employs TRBV7-2 and TRBJ2-2; D may be TRBD2 (6 bases). Germline V lookup: CDR1 SGHTA, CDR2 FQGNSA. With 2 bases removed from V and 6 bases from J, the gap between germline ends came to 10 bases. The CDR3 contains 14 residues.

This clonotype was counted at least ten times. The CDR3 region has the DNA TGCAGCGTTGAGTCTCTAGCGGGAGGCACAGATACGCAGTATTTT. Amino acid sequence: CSVESLAGGTDTQYF. The chain couples TRBV29-1 to TRBJ2-3; TRBD2 matches 10 bases. With V trimmed by 3 bases and J by 1 base, 4 bases remained unmatched. CDR1 SQVTM and CDR2 ANQGSEA come from the germline V gene. CDR3 length: 15 amino acids.

The rearrangement links TRBV5-1 to TRBJ2-7; 8 bases fit TRBD1. Germline loops: CDR1 SGHRS, CDR2 YFSETQ. Unmatched junction bases numbered 9, after V lost 5 bases and J lost 2 bases. There are 15 residues in the CDR3. CDR3 sequence reads: CASSRGQGQAYEQYF. CDR3 bases: TGCGCCAGCAGTCGTGGGCAGGGACAGGCCTACGAGCAGTACTTC.

This clonotype was seen ten or more times. The gene calls are TRBV7-8 and TRBJ2-1; D is ambiguous. Germline V gene data show CDR1 as SGHVS and CDR2 as FQNEAQ. The CDR3 runs 16 residues. Trimming took off 6 bases at V and 7 bases at J, with 22 bases between the two ends. The DNA of the CDR3 is TGTGCCAGCAGACAAGGCTCCGCCTATGTTTTTAATGAGCAGTTCTTC. It yields the protein CASRQGSAYVFNEQFF.

This clonotype has just a few counts. The J gene is TRBJ2-1, the V gene TRBV9; 9 bases match TRBD2. CDR1 and CDR2 from the germline V gene are SGDLS and YYNGEE. This CDR3 is 14 amino acids long. The trim removed 2 bases at V and 10 bases at J, leaving 7 bases unmatched. The CDR3 spells CASSVGGLAYEQFF. CDR3 sequence (DNA): TGTGCCAGCAGCGTCGGGGGACTAGCTTACGAGCAGTTCTTC. Full variable domain (missing parts from reference TRBV9 and TRBJ2-1): DSGVTQTPKHLITATGQRVTLRCSPRSGDLSVYWYQQSLDQGLQFLIQYYNGEERAKGNILERFSAQQFPDLHSELNLSSLELGDSALYFCASSVGGLAYEQFFGPGTRLTVL.

CDR3 region: CASSSPGQGLTNEKLFF. The CDR3 bases are TGCGCCAGCAGCTCCCCGGGACAGGGCTTGACTAATGAAAAACTGTTTTTT. This chain joins TRBV5-1 and TRBJ1-4; 9 bases fit TRBD1. CDR1 SGHRS and CDR2 YFSETQ come from the germline V gene. The length of the CDR3 is 17 residues. V was pared by 3 bases and J by 2 bases, with 8 bases of the junction left unmatched.

This clonotype has a count of ten or more. The chain uses TRBV5-4 and TRBJ1-1, with 8 bases fitting TRBD1. The CDR3 totals 15 residues. Trimming at V came to 4 bases and at J to 1 base, leaving 6 bases not matched to a gene. The V gene's germline CDR1 is SGHNT and CDR2 YYREEE (reference sequence). The CDR3 protein is CASSGGQAPNTEAFF. The CDR3 bases are TGTGCCAGCAGCGGGGGACAGGCCCCGAACACTGAAGCTTTCTTT.

The chain joins TRBV2 to TRBJ2-7; D gene unclear. From germline, CDR1 is SNHLY and CDR2 FYNNEI. V gave up 0 bases and J gave up 6 bases, with 12 bases separating them. CDR3 length equals 14 residues. The CDR3 region is CASSEAPGFAEQYF. In DNA, the CDR3 is TGTGCCAGCAGTGAAGCGCCCGGGTTCGCCGAGCAGTACTTC.